This T cell receptor beta chain was identified during a study of cytomegalovirus exposure and HLA in healthy donors. Overall study findings and caveats: Previously analyzed data showed that most TCR beta V segments were productive at a frequency of about 87% or about 30%.

In germline, CDR1 is GTSNPN, CDR2 SVGIG (reference sequence). The CDR3 totals 14 residues. The V gene end was trimmed by 1 base and the J gene end by 3 bases; junction bases not matched to a gene: 5. The PCR had 60 Vbeta and 13 Jbeta primers. Here immunoSEQ multiplex PCR was the method, and the copy in TCRdb shows in-frame clones only, minus some. The sample records some 160,000 clones, about two thirds being singletons. Worth noting for this clone: Antigen: not known.

This clonotype was obtained from a man aged 40-50 years in good health and CMV-seronegative. Sequencing input: PBMCs. This chain joins TRBV30 and TRBJ2-7; 8 nucleotides match TRBD2. CDR3: CAWSGSSGSYEQYF. Here the CDR3 DNA reads TGTGCCTGGAGTGGGTCCAGCGGGAGCTACGAGCAGTACTTC.